Within the sample, the clone carrying this T cell receptor (beta chain) is medium-sized. This sample stems from a study of T and B cells in COVID-19 patients. BIOMED2 TRB-A/B primer pools were used in multiplex TRB PCR. TCRdb re-analysed the multiplex PCR reads in MiXCR, keeping a single row per CDR3 protein. Of about 7,000 distinct CDR3 sequences listed, approximately 24% are singletons. The J segment lost 4 bases and the V segment lost 9 bases, leaving 8 bases of the junction unmatched. CDR1 is LNHNV and CDR2 is YYDKDF in the germline V gene (reference sequence). This CDR3 region has 13 residues. From blood, 250-500 ng of genomic DNA served as TRB template.

Sequencing was carried out using blood. V gene TRBV15 combines with J gene TRBJ2-7; the match to TRBD2 covers 8 bases. This receptor was obtained from a human donor who had recovered from COVID-19. Here the CDR3 DNA reads TGTGCCACTAAACAGGGCGGGAGGTACGAGCAGTACTTC. It is translated as CATKQGGRYEQYF.